Presented here are 32 T cell receptor beta chains from one specimen sequenced in a study of T cells after yellow fever vaccination. TCRdb processed the 5' RACE reads anew with MiXCR; each CDR3 protein has one entry. This table has some 69,000 distinct CDR3 sequences, approximately 5% appearing once. Sequences were derived from CD4+ T cells sorted from PBMCs, sampled around 16 days after the first yellow fever vaccination. These receptors came from a young man who received the YFV17D yellow fever vaccine.

This clonotype occurred many times. The chain recombines TRBV5-1 with TRBJ2-2; D is tentatively TRBD1 or TRBD2 (5 bases each). The germline gives CDR1 SGHRS, CDR2 YFSETQ. Trimming shortened V by 4 bases and J by 3 bases, and 16 bases separated the two germline ends. The CDR3 is 16 amino acids. The CDR3 DNA sequence: TGCGCCAGCAGCCCTCCCGGGATGGGGGACACCGGGGAGCTGTTTTTT. It is translated as CASSPPGMGDTGELFF. The entire variable domain, with the rest obtained from reference TRBV5-1 and TRBJ2-2, is as follows: KAGVTQTPRYLIKTRGQQVTLSCSPISGHRSVSWYQQTPGQGLQFLFEYFSETQRNKGNFPGRFSGRQFSNSRSEMNVSTLELGDSALYLCASSPPGMGDTGELFFGEGSRLTVL.

This clonotype was detected many times. The rearrangement links TRBV5-6 to TRBJ1-1; TRBD1 matches at 11 bases. This CDR3 comprises 15 residues. Trimming took 3 bases from V and 3 from J; bases not matched to a gene: 4. CDR1 SGHDT and CDR2 YYEEEE come from the germline V gene. The CDR3 bases are TGTGCCAGCAGCTGGGGACAGGGGGGACACACTGAAGCTTTCTTT. Translated, it gives CASSWGQGGHTEAFF.

This clonotype was seen ten or more times. The CDR3 spells CASSLGLYQETQYF. The CDR3 region has the DNA TGCGCCAGCAGCTTGGGGCTTTACCAAGAGACCCAGTACTTC. The V and J genes are TRBV5-1 and TRBJ2-5, with no clear D. The V gene lost 0 bases and the J gene lost 0 bases, with 6 bases spanning the gap. This CDR3 contains 14 residues. Germline V gene sequence: CDR1 SGHRS, CDR2 YFSETQ.

This clonotype was observed many times. One end of the junction is discordant with germline, which a read error may explain. The genes are TRBV6-6 and TRBJ1-6; 8 bases fit TRBD1. There are 17 residues in the CDR3. Germline assignment: CDR1 MNHNY and CDR2 SVGAGI (reference sequence). CDR3 loop: CASSPALDRGYYSPLHF. The CDR3 DNA sequence: TGTGCCAGCAGTCCGGCCCTCGACAGGGGCTATTATTCACCCCTCCACTTT.

This clonotype was detected many times. The V and J genes are TRBV9 and TRBJ1-6, with unresolved D. In germline, CDR1 is SGDLS, CDR2 YYNGEE. The CDR3 extends over 12 amino acids. Trimming took 2 bases from V and 14 from J, leaving 11 bases between them. The CDR3 DNA reads as TGTGCCAGCAGCGTGGATGGAGGGACCCTCCACTTT. Translating it yields CASSVDGGTLHF.

In this sample, this clonotype turned up many times. This chain links TRBV2 with TRBJ2-5; D perhaps matches TRBD2 (5 bases). This CDR3 has 14 residues. Germline V lookup: CDR1 SNHLY, CDR2 FYNNEI. The V end was cut by 6 bases, the J end by 9 bases, with 20 bases between. CDR3 sequence reads: CASRGFPFVEAQYF. CDR3 bases: TGTGCCAGCAGGGGGTTCCCTTTCGTGGAGGCCCAGTACTTC.

This clonotype was seen ten or more times. This chain connects TRBV20-1 to TRBJ2-2, with 15 bases fitting TRBD2. The germline V gene has CDR1 DFQATT and CDR2 SNEGSKA (reference sequence). This CDR3 is 15 amino acids long. J was trimmed by 6 bases and V by 4 bases; bases with no gene match: 3. CDR3 amino acids: CSATGTSGGSGELFF. The CDR3, as DNA: TGCAGTGCTACCGGGACTAGCGGGGGGTCCGGGGAGCTGTTTTTT.

This clonotype was counted at least ten times. CDR3 bases: TGTGCCTGGAGTGTACTGAAAGGCGGTGAAAAACTGTTTTTT. This codes for CAWSVLKGGEKLFF. This chain connects TRBV30 to TRBJ1-4; D not certain. Trimming stripped 0 bases from V and 7 bases from J, with 12 bases between. In germline, CDR1 is GTSNPN, CDR2 SVGIG (reference sequence). CDR3 length equals 14 residues. The variable domain in full, completed from reference TRBV30 and TRBJ1-4, reads SQTIHQWPATLVQPVGSPLSLECTVEGTSNPNLYWYRQAAGRGLQLLFYSVGIGQISSEVPQNLSASRPQDRQFILSSKKLLLSDSGFYLCAWSVLKGGEKLFFGSGTQLSVL.

This clonotype was detected many times. This chain links TRBV11-2 with TRBJ2-3; TRBD2 matches at 8 bases. Germline V CDR1 and CDR2: SGHAT, FQNNGV. Trimming took 2 bases from V and 2 from J; bases not matched to a gene: 3. CDR3 length: 15 residues. The CDR3 nucleotides read TGTGCCAGCAGCTTAACCGGGGGGGCCACAGATACGCAGTATTTT. Its protein is CASSLTGGATDTQYF.

This clonotype was observed many times. Its ends do not fully match the called genes, so a read error is possible. This chain connects TRBV20-1 to TRBJ2-3; D unclear. Germline V CDR1 and CDR2: DFQATT, SNEGSKA (reference sequence). The CDR3 is made up of 10 amino acids. The CDR3 nucleotides are TGCAGTGCTAGAGGGCCCGCCGTGACTTTT. Protein: CSARGPAVTF.

This clonotype was found many times. CDR3 region: CSASTGAPGTDTQYF. CDR3 sequence (DNA): TGCAGTGCTAGTACCGGGGCGCCAGGCACAGATACGCAGTATTTT. This rearrangement joins TRBV20-1 to TRBJ2-3, with D tentatively TRBD1 or TRBD2 (5 bases each). The CDR3 is 15 residues long. The germline gives CDR1 DFQATT, CDR2 SNEGSKA (reference sequence). V was shortened by 3 bases and J by 1 base, with 14 bases between the two germline ends.

This clonotype was found many times. The chain joins TRBV7-3 to TRBJ1-3, with TRBD1 as a possible D gene (6 bases). The CDR3 loop spans 16 amino acids. V dropped 5 bases and J dropped 0 bases, with 14 bases sitting between them. Germline values: CDR1 SGHTA, CDR2 FQGTGA. The CDR3 region is CASSPDSLFSGNTIYF. CDR3 coding DNA: TGTGCCAGCAGCCCGGACAGCCTCTTCTCTGGAAACACCATATATTTT.

In its sample, this clonotype was seen many times. This rearrangement joins TRBV7-2 to TRBJ1-5; 7 bases line up with TRBD1. The germline V gene has CDR1 SGHTA and CDR2 FQGNSA. V was pared by 4 bases and J by 6 bases, with 9 bases of the junction left unmatched. This CDR3 comprises 15 residues. The CDR3: CASSSTRGPGQPQHF. CDR3 sequence (DNA): TGTGCCAGCAGCTCCACGAGGGGGCCGGGTCAGCCCCAGCATTTT.

This clonotype was seen ten or more times. The CDR3 loop reads CASRPRLGNTGELFF. DNA for the CDR3: TGTGCCAGCAGGCCGCGGTTGGGGAACACCGGGGAGCTGTTTTTT. The chain combines TRBV6-5 with TRBJ2-2, with D hard to call. Trimming removed 6 bases at V and 1 base at J, with 12 bases between. This CDR3 contains 15 residues. The germline V gene has CDR1 MNHEY and CDR2 SVGAGI.

The genes are TRBV20-1 and TRBJ2-3; D might be TRBD2 (5 bases). CDR3 length: 11 residues. CDR1 and CDR2 from the germline V gene are DFQATT and SNEGSKA (reference sequence). V was cut by 5 bases and J by 7 bases, with 10 bases left in between. CDR3 in amino acids: CSAFGNNTQYF. As DNA, the CDR3 is TGCAGTGCTTTCGGGAACAATACGCAGTATTTT.

This clonotype was counted between two and nine times. The V gene is TRBV4-2, the J gene TRBJ2-1, with TRBD2 identical over 10 bases. V dropped 0 bases and J dropped 9; count of bases not matched to a gene: 11. Looked up from germline, CDR1 is LGHNA and CDR2 is YNFKEQ. This CDR3 has 17 amino acids. CDR3 sequence reads: CASSQDSGSGGISEQFF. DNA for the CDR3: TGTGCCAGCAGCCAAGATAGTGGTAGCGGGGGGATCAGTGAGCAGTTCTTC.

This clonotype has just a few counts. The chain is built from TRBV5-1 and TRBJ2-3, with 7 nucleotides matching TRBD1. CDR3 length: 16 amino acids. Trimming removed 0 bases from V and 1 base from J; junction bases left unmatched: 5. The germline V gene has CDR1 SGHRS and CDR2 YFSETQ. The CDR3 DNA is TGCGCCAGCAGCTTGGACAGGGGTTTGGGCACAGATACGCAGTATTTT. It translates to CASSLDRGLGTDTQYF.

There are many counts of this clonotype. The chain links TRBV5-1 to TRBJ1-1, with a weak D call TRBD1 (5 bases). Trimming cost V 4 bases and J 2 bases, with 18 bases left between them. Germline values: CDR1 SGHRS, CDR2 YFSETQ. This CDR3 has 16 amino acids. CDR3: CASSAGARGANTEAFF. CDR3 DNA sequence: TGCGCCAGCAGCGCCGGAGCACGAGGGGCAAACACTGAAGCTTTCTTT.

In regard to this clonotype: With a much larger clone just one base away, this may be a read error. The CDR3 does not end in the conserved phenylalanine or tryptophan, so this is likely a read error. The V call is TRBV20-1, the J call TRBJ2-2; 12 bases agree with TRBD2. This CDR3 has 14 amino acids. In germline, CDR1 is DFQATT, CDR2 SNEGSKA (reference sequence). V shed 6 bases, J shed 6 bases, and the junction held 5 bases outside the gene matches. CDR3: CSAPSGGAAGELFY. The CDR3 nucleotides are TGCAGTGCCCCTAGCGGGGGGGCCGCCGGGGAGCTGTTTTAT.

This clonotype was counted ten times or more. The chain has TRBV7-3 and TRBJ2-2; 8 positions match TRBD2. J was trimmed by 3 bases and V by 3 bases; bases with no gene match: 3. This CDR3 contains 15 residues. Looked up from germline, CDR1 is SGHTA and CDR2 is FQGTGA. The DNA for the CDR3 is TGTGCCAGCAGCTTCCTCGGGAGGGACACCGGGGAGCTGTTTTTT. Protein sequence: CASSFLGRDTGELFF.

This clonotype was seen ten or more times. This rearrangement joins TRBV20-1 to TRBJ2-1, with 9 bases aligning to TRBD2. Germline CDR1 is DFQATT and CDR2 is SNEGSKA (reference sequence). With 0 bases clipped from V and 2 bases from J, the junction kept 8 bases outside the gene matches. The CDR3 runs 17 residues. The CDR3 loop is CSARDRGSGGPYNEQFF. CDR3 nucleotides: TGCAGTGCTAGAGATAGGGGTAGCGGGGGCCCCTACAATGAGCAGTTCTTC.

This clonotype showed up many times. This chain connects TRBV29-1 to TRBJ1-1, with a weak D call TRBD1 (6 bases). Germline V CDR1 and CDR2: SQVTM, ANQGSEA. The CDR3 is made up of 15 amino acids. V lost 0 bases to trimming and J lost 2 bases, with 13 bases between them. The chain's CDR3 is CSVEDPGGSNTEAFF. CDR3 nucleotides: TGCAGCGTTGAAGATCCGGGGGGCAGCAACACTGAAGCTTTCTTT.

This clonotype was seen repeatedly, ten times or more. This chain connects TRBV11-2 to TRBJ1-6; D is uncertain. V was cut by 3 bases and J by 7 bases, with 7 bases left in between. Per the germline V gene, CDR1 is SGHAT and CDR2 is FQNNGV. The CDR3 is 13 amino acids. CDR3 nucleotides: TGTGCCAGCAGCTTCGATCAAAATTCACCCCTCCACTTT. Its translation: CASSFDQNSPLHF.

This clonotype was recorded at least ten times. The chain recombines TRBV4-3 with TRBJ2-1, with 10 bases lining up with TRBD2. The CDR3 has 19 amino acids. Germline trimming cut 0 bases from V and 5 bases from J; bases unmatched to any gene: 13. Germline CDR1 and CDR2: LGHNA and YSLEER. Here the CDR3 reads CASSQDLTSGVIRNNEQFF. The CDR3 DNA sequence: TGCGCCAGCAGCCAAGATTTAACTAGCGGGGTGATACGGAACAATGAGCAGTTCTTC.

Of note for this clonotype: This may stem from a read error, because a much larger clone lies one nucleotide away. The rearrangement links TRBV11-2 to TRBJ2-5; 15 nucleotides align to TRBD2. Germline lookup yields CDR1 SGHAT and CDR2 FQNNGV. This CDR3 has 18 amino acids. This CDR3 reads CANSSGTSGGPYQETQYF. The DNA of the CDR3 is TGTGCCAACAGCTCGGGGACTAGCGGGGGGCCGTACCAAGAGACCCAGTACTTC.

The table lists this clonotype with many counts. The J gene is TRBJ1-2, the V gene TRBV7-2; no clear D. Germline V gives CDR1 SGHTA, CDR2 FQGNSA. The CDR3 covers 14 residues. V was cut by 5 bases and J by 4 bases, with 14 bases left in between. The CDR3 reads CASSQTTGAYGYTF. DNA for the CDR3: TGTGCCAGCAGCCAGACCACGGGCGCCTATGGCTACACCTTC.

This clonotype was detected ten times or more. V gene TRBV7-2 combines with J gene TRBJ1-2; D is ambiguous. CDR3 size: 14 residues. Germline V gene lookup returns CDR1 SGHTA and CDR2 FQGNSA. The V end was cut by 5 bases, the J end by 3 bases, with 13 bases between. The CDR3: CASSPGPWDYGYTF. In DNA, the CDR3 is TGTGCCAGCAGCCCCGGACCATGGGACTATGGCTACACCTTC. Variable domain in full (rest from reference TRBV7-2 and TRBJ1-2): GAGVSQSPSNKVTEKGKDVELRCDPISGHTALYWYRQSLGQGLEFLIYFQGNSAPDKSGLPSDRFSAERTGGSVSTLTIQRTQQEDSAVYLCASSPGPWDYGYTFGSGTRLTVV.

This clonotype was counted many times. CDR3: CASSEPTGGNYGYTF. CDR3 in DNA: TGTGCCAGCAGTGAACCAACAGGGGGGAACTATGGCTACACCTTC. The chain employs TRBV6-1 and TRBJ1-2, with 8 nucleotides matching TRBD1. The CDR3 consists of 15 residues. The J segment lost 2 bases and the V segment lost 2 bases, leaving 4 bases of the junction unmatched. The germline V gene has CDR1 MNHNS and CDR2 SASEGT.

This clonotype was seen ten or more times. The chain couples TRBV15 to TRBJ2-7; D ambiguous. Germline values: CDR1 LNHNV, CDR2 YYDKDF (reference sequence). Trimming left V 3 bases short and J 6 bases short, with 21 bases between. There are 16 residues in the CDR3. CDR3: CATSRGTGSKGSEQYF. CDR3 nucleotide sequence: TGTGCCACCAGCAGGGGTACCGGGTCCAAAGGATCCGAGCAGTACTTC.

This clonotype was seen at least ten times. The chain couples TRBV12-3 or TRBV12-4 to TRBJ1-4; 9 bases line up with TRBD1. CDR3 length equals 15 residues. The junction had 3 bases not matched to a gene; V was cut back by 3 bases and J by 4 bases. The CDR3 DNA reads as TGTGCCAGCAGTTTCCAGACAGGGGGTAATGAAAAACTGTTTTTT. Amino acid sequence: CASSFQTGGNEKLFF.

This clonotype was detected ten times or more. The CDR3 region is CSAKSGTGMEKLFF. The CDR3 DNA is TGCAGTGCGAAATCCGGGACAGGGATGGAAAAACTGTTTTTT. The chain links TRBV20-1 to TRBJ1-4; TRBD1 matches at 9 bases. Germline V gene data show CDR1 as DFQATT and CDR2 as SNEGSKA (reference sequence). The CDR3 spans 14 residues. V lost 6 bases and J lost 8; bases outside the gene matches: 10.

This clonotype was recorded many times. The chain combines TRBV5-1 with TRBJ1-6; possibly TRBD1 for D (5 bases). Trimming cost V 0 bases and J 8 bases, with 9 bases left between them. Germline V gene lookup returns CDR1 SGHRS and CDR2 YFSETQ. CDR3 length equals 14 residues. The CDR3 spells CASSLEGKDSPLHF. The CDR3 DNA reads as TGCGCCAGCAGCTTGGAGGGGAAGGATTCACCCCTCCACTTT. Filled out from reference TRBV5-1 and TRBJ1-6, the complete variable domain reads KAGVTQTPRYLIKTRGQQVTLSCSPISGHRSVSWYQQTPGQGLQFLFEYFSETQRNKGNFPGRFSGRQFSNSRSEMNVSTLELGDSALYLCASSLEGKDSPLHFGNGTRLTVT.